This TCR beta chain was found in a study of cytomegalovirus exposure and HLA in healthy donors. General study results and limits: The majority of TCR sequences were rare, yet some public TCRs appeared in many donors.

This clone has a single count. The antigen is unknown. V was clipped by 3 bases and J by 5 bases; unmatched bases: 16. Germline assignment: CDR1 LNHNV and CDR2 YYDKDF (reference sequence). This CDR3 comprises 18 residues. Primers included in the PCR were 60 Vbeta and 13 Jbeta primers. Assay: immunoSEQ multiplex PCR; the TCRdb copy retains only in-frame clones and omits some. There are about 150,000 clones in the sample; about four fifths occur only once, and roughly 4% lies in the top ten. V gene TRBV15 combines with J gene TRBJ2-7, with 10 positions matching TRBD2. This receptor was obtained from a woman aged 40-49 years in good health and CMV-seropositive. The sequencing sample was made of PBMCs. The CDR3 bases are TGTGCCACCAGCAGGGGGCGGAAACCTAGCGGGAGAGCGGACGAGCAGTACTTC. Its protein is CATSRGRKPSGRADEQYF.